This TCR beta chain comes out of a study of response to subunit inactivated influenza vaccine. Regarding the study as a whole: The study's authors posited that every seasonal influenza vaccination enlists few new T cells.

Regarding this clonotype: Its antigen is not known.

CDR3 length: 16 residues. With 0 bases removed from V and 5 bases from J, the gap between germline ends came to 17 bases. Germline CDR1 reads LGHDT; CDR2 reads YNNKEL (reference sequence). TCRdb passed the RT-PCR reads through MiXCR, listing each CDR3 protein once. The data contain hundreds of thousands of distinct CDR3 sequences, approximately 15% of them seen just once; the ten biggest clones take up roughly 7.2%. The chain uses TRBV3-1 and TRBJ2-7; D is uncertain. The sample in question was PBMCs from blood, obtained around 14 days before vaccination. The TCR sequence derives from a man aged 45-65 years who received an inactivated influenza vaccine. The CDR3 nucleotides read TGTGCCAGCAGCCAAGACCCCTCGCTGCGGCGGAACGAGCAGTACTTC. It translates to CASSQDPSLRRNEQYF.